These 7 T cell receptor beta chains came from one sample sequenced in a study of cytomegalovirus exposure and HLA in healthy donors. In the PCR, 60 Vbeta and 13 Jbeta primers were used. Produced via immunoSEQ multiplex PCR; TCRdb's table is partial and in-frame only. The data contain under 45,000 clones, around two thirds of them singletons. Sequenced: PBMCs. Every receptor here comes from a human donor in good health.

V and J are TRBV10-1 and TRBJ1-2; no firm D call. This CDR3 region has 13 residues. Germline V gene sequence: CDR1 WNHNN, CDR2 SYGVQD (reference sequence). V was clipped by 5 bases and J by 3 bases, with 10 bases between them. CDR3 nucleotide sequence: TGCGCCAGCAGTCCAGGTAAGGACTATGGCTACACCTTC. Its protein is CASSPGKDYGYTF.

The chain combines TRBV2 with TRBJ1-6; unclear D gene. Trimming cost V 7 bases and J 10 bases, with 17 bases left between them. Germline CDR1 and CDR2: SNHLY and FYNNEI. The CDR3 loop spans 14 amino acids. The CDR3: CASIFRDLGSPLHF. In nucleotides, the CDR3 is TGTGCCAGCATCTTCCGGGATCTGGGATCACCCCTCCACTTT.

J is TRBJ1-1 and V is TRBV10-3; D not certain. Germline assignment: CDR1 ENHRY and CDR2 SYGVKD. V dropped 2 bases and J dropped 11 bases, with 15 bases sitting between them. The CDR3 loop spans 13 amino acids. CDR3 nucleotide sequence: TGTGCCATCAGTGAGACGGAGACGGGTAGGGCTTTCTTT. It translates to CAISETETGRAFF.

J is TRBJ2-1 and V is TRBV6-5, with 11 nucleotides matching TRBD2. V shed 5 bases, J shed 4 bases, and the junction held 4 bases outside the gene matches. The germline V gene encodes CDR1 MNHEY and CDR2 SVGAGI. The CDR3 runs to 15 residues. CDR3 bases: TGTGCCAGCAGTAAACTAGCGGGGGTATACAATGAGCAGTTCTTC. Its protein product is CASSKLAGVYNEQFF.

About this clone: The sample carries other DNA sequences with the same CDR3. CDR3 sequence: CASSLVAGNYGYTF. CDR3 coding DNA: TGCGCCAGCAGCTTGGTGGCGGGGAACTATGGCTACACCTTC. The rearrangement joins TRBV5-1 to TRBJ1-2; D call uncertain. The CDR3 has 14 amino acids. Between the trimmed V and J ends, which lost 0 bases and 2 bases, there was a span of 8 bases. From germline, CDR1 is SGHRS and CDR2 YFSETQ. Full variable domain (remainder filled in from reference TRBV5-1 and TRBJ1-2): KAGVTQTPRYLIKTRGQQVTLSCSPISGHRSVSWYQQTPGQGLQFLFEYFSETQRNKGNFPGRFSGRQFSNSRSEMNVSTLELGDSALYLCASSLVAGNYGYTFGSGTRLTVV.

This clone was seen a few times. This chain joins TRBV7-9 and TRBJ1-5; D is possibly TRBD1 (5 bases). The CDR3 consists of 15 residues. Germline V gene sequence: CDR1 SEHNR, CDR2 FQNEAQ (reference sequence). V lost 3 bases, J lost 5 bases, and 14 bases lay in between. The CDR3 region is CASSFQGGWDQPQHF. The DNA for the CDR3 is TGTGCCAGCAGCTTCCAGGGCGGTTGGGATCAGCCCCAGCATTTT.

The V and J genes are TRBV15 and TRBJ1-1; the D gene is possibly TRBD1 (6 bases). Germline lookup yields CDR1 LNHNV and CDR2 YYDKDF (reference sequence). CDR3 length: 13 residues. Deletions cut 8 bases from V and 0 bases from J, with 10 bases between. DNA for the CDR3: TGTGCCACCTCTCAGGGGATGAACACTGAAGCTTTCTTT. It specifies CATSQGMNTEAFF.